The clone carrying this T cell receptor beta chain was recorded many times. The sample is drawn from a study of T-cell reconstitution after alpha-beta-depleted transplantation in children. Trimming removed 0 bases from V and 3 bases from J, with 9 bases in between. The germline V gene has CDR1 SGHRS and CDR2 YFSETQ. The CDR3 is 15 amino acids. Unique molecular identifiers tagged the TCRbeta library. Each CDR3 protein is one row after TCRdb ran MiXCR on the PCR reads. The data contain about 130,000 distinct CDR3 sequences, roughly 10% of them singletons. The sequencing used PBMCs, mostly from graft donor cells, collected 180 days after TCRalphabeta/CD19-depleted stem cell transplant. The chain joins TRBV5-1 to TRBJ2-2; the D gene is possibly TRBD2 (5 bases). The source of this sequence is a girl under three years old who had a stem cell transplant for combined immunodeficiency, so the T cells may come from the graft donor. In nucleotides, the CDR3 is TGCGCCAGCAGCTTGGGAGGGTTCCACACCGGGGAGCTGTTTTTT. This codes for CASSLGGFHTGELFF. The entire variable domain, with the rest obtained from reference TRBV5-1 and TRBJ2-2, is as follows: KAGVTQTPRYLIKTRGQQVTLSCSPISGHRSVSWYQQTPGQGLQFLFEYFSETQRNKGNFPGRFSGRQFSNSRSEMNVSTLELGDSALYLCASSLGGFHTGELFFGEGSRLTVL.